One and the same sample provided the 18 T cell receptor beta chains below, sequenced in a study of cytomegalovirus exposure and HLA in healthy donors. Primers included in the PCR were 60 Vbeta and 13 Jbeta primers. Assay: immunoSEQ multiplex PCR; the TCRdb copy retains only in-frame clones and omits some. The repertoire has roughly 180,000 clones, 70% to 90% of them found once; the top ten carry about 10%. The specimen was PBMCs. These receptors came from a man between 18 and 29 years old in good health and CMV-seropositive.

The chain is built from TRBV9 and TRBJ2-1; a possible D gene is TRBD2 (7 bases). This CDR3 spans 15 amino acids. Germline V CDR1 and CDR2: SGDLS, YYNGEE. V shed 0 bases and J shed 14 bases, with 21 bases lying between them. In DNA form, the CDR3 reads TGTGCCAGCAGCGTAGTCCGCGACGGGGGGCCGGGGAAGTTCTTC. Translating gives CASSVVRDGGPGKFF.

The chain links TRBV5-4 to TRBJ2-5; D might be TRBD1 (6 bases). Germline CDR1 and CDR2: SGHNT and YYREEE (reference sequence). Trimming took off 2 bases at V and 2 bases at J, with 13 bases between the two ends. This CDR3 region has 15 residues. DNA of the CDR3: TGTGCCAGCAGCTTTGGGGGCCGGACTCAAGAGACCCAGTACTTC. Amino acid sequence: CASSFGGRTQETQYF.

The V call is TRBV6-5, the J call TRBJ2-7; D is perhaps TRBD2 (5 bases). The CDR3 totals 13 residues. The germline CDR1 and CDR2 sequences are MNHEY and SVGAGI. Trimming shortened V by 7 bases and J by 3 bases, and 13 bases separated the two germline ends. CDR3: CASTRPGFYEQYF. The CDR3 DNA sequence: TGTGCCAGCACTCGGCCGGGGTTCTACGAGCAGTACTTC.

The J gene is TRBJ1-1, the V gene TRBV9; 11 bases are a match to TRBD1. Germline values: CDR1 SGDLS, CDR2 YYNGEE. The CDR3 has 13 amino acids. The J segment lost 8 bases and the V segment lost 4 bases, leaving 4 bases of the junction unmatched. The CDR3, as DNA: TGTGCCAGCAGCCTTCGGACAGGGGGCGAAGCTTTCTTT. It encodes CASSLRTGGEAFF.

The rearrangement links TRBV12-5 to TRBJ2-7; possibly TRBD1 for D (6 bases). V lost 4 bases and J lost 3, with 10 bases in between. This CDR3 has 13 residues. Germline V gene lookup returns CDR1 LGHNT and CDR2 FRNRAP. CDR3 DNA: TGTGCTAGTGGTTCGACAGGTGGCTACGAGCAGTACTTC. Amino acid sequence: CASGSTGGYEQYF.

This clone has a handful of counts. This chain links TRBV7-9 with TRBJ2-7; no firm D call. Trimming took 1 base from V and 0 from J, leaving 13 bases between them. CDR1 is SEHNR, CDR2 FQNEAQ, per germline (reference sequence). This CDR3 spans 16 amino acids. The CDR3 loop reads CASSLVRGTSSYEQYF. The DNA of the CDR3 is TGTGCCAGCAGCTTAGTACGCGGTACGAGCTCCTACGAGCAGTACTTC.

V usage is TRBV29-1 and J usage is TRBJ1-2; D possibly corresponds to TRBD1 (6 bases). The germline CDR1 and CDR2 sequences are SQVTM and ANQGSEA. With 6 bases removed from V and 4 bases from J, the gap between germline ends came to 15 bases. The CDR3 runs 13 residues. The CDR3 region is CSVNRDIRYGYTF. DNA of the CDR3: TGCAGCGTCAACCGGGACATCCGCTATGGCTACACCTTC.

The V gene is TRBV7-9, the J gene TRBJ2-7, with 8 positions matching TRBD2. Unmatched junction bases numbered 14, after V lost 5 bases and J lost 5 bases. Germline CDR1 reads SEHNR; CDR2 reads FQNEAQ (reference sequence). This CDR3 comprises 16 residues. Here the CDR3 reads CASSGAGGDKGNEQYF. For the CDR3, the DNA is TGTGCCAGCAGCGGGGCCGGGGGGGACAAGGGAAACGAGCAGTACTTC.

The chain uses TRBV5-1 and TRBJ2-5; the match to TRBD1 covers 7 bases. The CDR3 covers 14 residues. Trimming removed 4 bases from V and 3 bases from J; junction bases left unmatched: 6. Germline V gene lookup returns CDR1 SGHRS and CDR2 YFSETQ. CDR3 loop: CASSRAQGKETQYF. CDR3 DNA sequence: TGCGCCAGCAGCCGGGCACAGGGGAAAGAGACCCAGTACTTC.

This CDR3 reads CASSLLELDTQYF. The CDR3 DNA follows: TGTGCCAGCAGCTTGCTGGAGTTGGATACGCAGTATTTT. This chain connects TRBV5-6 to TRBJ2-3; D remains ambiguous. Trimming removed 1 base at V and 6 bases at J, with 9 bases between. CDR1 and CDR2 from the germline V gene are SGHDT and YYEEEE. The CDR3 is 13 amino acids. Full variable domain (outside the CDR3, taken from reference TRBV5-6 and TRBJ2-3): DAGVTQSPTHLIKTRGQQVTLRCSPKSGHDTVSWYQQALGQGPQFIFQYYEEEERQRGNFPDRFSGHQFPNYSSELNVNALLLGDSALYLCASSLLELDTQYFGPGTRLTVL.

The V and J genes are TRBV7-2 and TRBJ1-5; the match to TRBD1 covers 9 bases. Germline lookup yields CDR1 SGHTA and CDR2 FQGNSA. The CDR3 extends over 14 amino acids. With V trimmed by 5 bases and J by 6 bases, 5 bases remained unmatched. CDR3 in amino acids: CASSPRQGGQPQHF. The DNA for the CDR3 is TGTGCCAGCAGCCCCCGACAGGGGGGTCAGCCCCAGCATTTT.

The chain has TRBV7-2 and TRBJ2-2; 8 nucleotides line up with TRBD2. Germline V CDR1 and CDR2: SGHTA, FQGNSA. CDR3 length equals 15 residues. V dropped 6 bases and J dropped 1; count of bases not matched to a gene: 4. In nucleotides, the CDR3 is TGTGCCAGCAGGAAGGGACTAGTGAACACCGGGGAGCTGTTTTTT. It yields the protein CASRKGLVNTGELFF.

V usage is TRBV10-3 and J usage is TRBJ2-5, with 7 nucleotides matching TRBD2. The CDR3 length is 12 residues. CDR1 ENHRY and CDR2 SYGVKD come from the germline V gene. V lost 4 bases and J lost 5; bases outside the gene matches: 1. The CDR3 reads CAISVGGETQYF. CDR3 DNA: TGTGCCATCAGTGTCGGGGGGGAGACCCAGTACTTC.

This rearrangement joins TRBV6-1 to TRBJ2-3, with unresolved D. Germline V CDR1 and CDR2: MNHNS, SASEGT. The CDR3 contains 15 residues. V was pared by 0 bases and J by 0 bases, with 7 bases between. In DNA, the CDR3 is TGTGCCAGCAGTGAAGCTCCCCTCAGCACAGATACGCAGTATTTT. The encoded protein is CASSEAPLSTDTQYF.

The chain uses TRBV5-1 and TRBJ2-7; the match to TRBD1 covers 12 bases. Trimming removed 0 bases from V and 3 bases from J; junction bases left unmatched: 4. This CDR3 has 16 residues. From germline, CDR1 is SGHRS and CDR2 YFSETQ. CDR3 sequence: CASSLAGTGGIYEQYF. As DNA, the CDR3 is TGCGCCAGCAGCTTGGCCGGGACAGGGGGCATCTACGAGCAGTACTTC.

The gene calls are TRBV30 and TRBJ2-7; 10 bases map to TRBD1. The germline CDR1 and CDR2 sequences are GTSNPN and SVGIG (reference sequence). The CDR3 extends over 14 amino acids. With V trimmed by 5 bases and J by 1 base, 5 bases remained unmatched. CDR3 bases: TGTGCCTGGTTGGGACAGGGGAAATCCTACGAGCAGTACTTC. This encodes CAWLGQGKSYEQYF.

Notes on this clone: A read error may produce the germline difference seen at one junction end. The chain carries TRBV7-9 and TRBJ2-7; TRBD2 might be the D (5 bases). There are 15 residues in the CDR3. Germline lookup yields CDR1 SEHNR and CDR2 FQNEAQ (reference sequence). This CDR3 is CSSSFIQGSLAEQYF. CDR3 sequence (DNA): TGTTCCAGCAGCTTTATTCAAGGCAGCTTAGCGGAGCAGTACTTC. The whole variable domain, filled in from reference TRBV7-9 and TRBJ2-7, reads DTGVSQNPRHKITKRGQNVTFRCDPISEHNRLYWYRQTLGQGPEFLTYFQNEAQLEKSRLLSDRFSAERPKGSFSTLEIQRTEQGDSAMYLCSSSFIQGSLAEQYFGPGTRLTVT.

The chain couples TRBV30 to TRBJ2-7; no firm D call. The germline V and J ends were trimmed by 5 bases and 2 bases, with 10 bases remaining between them. From germline, CDR1 is GTSNPN and CDR2 SVGIG (reference sequence). The CDR3 contains 12 residues. CDR3 sequence (DNA): TGTGCCTGGGATGGAGCGACCTACGAGCAGTACTTC. Amino acid sequence: CAWDGATYEQYF.